The rows below give T cell receptor beta chains drawn from one sample of a study of cytomegalovirus exposure and HLA in healthy donors. The repertoire was sequenced with immunoSEQ multiplex PCR; TCRdb's copy has only in-frame clones and lacks some. Here the sample spans 140,000 to 150,000 clones, about a tenth being singletons. Sequencing was performed on PBMCs. Receptors originate from a male donor in good health and CMV-seronegative. Both conserved end residues are trimmed from each CDR3.

v_call cdr3_length cdr3_aa
TRBV7-6 14 ASSYRLAGGTDTQY
TRBV6-5 12 ASSYDERSNEQY
TRBV18 11 ASSLGDRAGYT
TRBV5-1 13 ASSKDRAHTGELF
TRBV5-6 12 ASSLSQVSYEQY
TRBV7-3 14 ASSPFGTGSTDTQY
TRBV4-3 17 ASSQVLGDRELSGNTIY
TRBV7-2 13 ASSPLTGKQETQY
TRBV19 11 ASSIQGWDTQY
TRBV4-3 11 ASSLDTSYEQY
TRBV28 14 ASSPPMEGRNNEQF
TRBV4-1 14 ASSQADRVLQGEQY
TRBV6-7 12 ASSYSGGEETQY
TRBV10-3 14 AISEGTGGGNQPQH
TRBV6-1 15 ASSEATPSSYNSPLH
TRBV21-1 14 ASSKGQGSSNQPQH
TRBV4-1 13 ASSRGGQSNQPQH
TRBV29-1 10 SVDWGVNEQF
TRBV28 11 ASNPGSQETQY
TRBV28 13 ASSRGGESNQPQH
TRBV7-9 11 ASSLGLEETQY
TRBV2 11 ASGAISGNTIY
TRBV12-2 12 ASRSRDSQETQY
TRBV7-9 11 ASSFRGRNEQF
TRBV28 12 ASSFAGGEETQY
TRBV28 11 ASTPGRETEAF
TRBV6-5 12 ASSYGTALDEQY
TRBV7-7 12 ASALGRGAYEQC
TRBV15 13 ATSYLMGSDQPQH
TRBV13 12 ASRIQTGGSGYT
TRBV4-1 13 ASSQTDPGADTQY
TRBV18 11 ASSPTTGLEAF
TRBV2 12 ASSGLRGQETQY
TRBV7-9 14 ASSPWTGSVNTEAF
TRBV2 14 ASSGQRDRKHYEQY
TRBV7-2 13 ASSFQPGSSYEQY
TRBV7-8 12 ASSGPEPAYEQY
TRBV5-4 15 ASSLEGARAGKRGYT
TRBV4-1 13 ASSQDPLAGGVQY
TRBV5-1 15 ASSLLTSGGPPGELF
TRBV12-5 12 ASGIDRGLNEQF
TRBV4-3 14 ASSQDRQSEYYEQY